The present T cell receptor beta chain was sequenced within a study of T-cell memory formation after mild COVID-19 (dated by TCRdb to the early 2020s). In terms of the full investigation: Most TCR sequence clusters were specific to one of the two donors. Longitudinal TCRalpha and TCRbeta repertoire sequencing tracked T-cell clones expanding and contracting after mild COVID-19 in two donors. The cohort was made up of two young adult volunteers, one female and one male, who were previously healthy.

Ficoll-Paque density gradient centrifugation was used to isolate PBMCs. As to this clonotype: No antigen is known for it. Base qualities were left out, and no much larger clone turns up one base away.

TCRdb names Illumina NovaSeq 6000 as the instrument used. Using 5'RACE with constant-segment primers, TCRalpha and TCRbeta cDNA libraries were constructed, with sample barcodes and unique molecular identifiers added in the process. RNA was extracted from every sample with Trizol reagent. The libraries were amplified in two PCR steps, and the second step added a second sample barcode and Illumina TruSeq adapters. Libraries were sequenced on an Illumina NovaSeq with 2 x 150 bp paired-end reads. The authors processed their data as follows. Reads were demultiplexed and collapsed into UMI-guided consensus sequences with migec v1.2.7. Using mixcr v2.1.11, UMI consensuses were aligned to TRA and TRB V and J templates and then assembled into clonotypes. A clonotype was counted as expanded or contracted only if both edgeR and NoisET called the change significant, with noise models trained on biological replicates. For edgeR calls, the cutoffs were a false discovery rate-adjusted p below 0.01 and a log2 fold-change threshold of 1. As an exploratory analysis of dynamics, max-normalized trajectories of the 1000 most abundant clonotypes were examined with PCA combined with hierarchical clustering. Each responding clone was given a CD4 or CD8 phenotype based on the CD4+ and CD8+ repertoires, which had been sequenced separately. TCRdb trimmed public reads at Q25 via fastp, called clones via MiXCR and kept in-frame beta chains. Each CDR3 protein appears once, grouped with its most common genes and DNA. For this entry, the V and J calls and clone size follow TCRdb and not the study's own pipeline. A total of 500,000 to 600,000 distinct CDR3 sequences appear in this sample, roughly 18% of them only once. Clones ranked in the top ten supply 12% of the sample.

The CDR3 covers 17 residues, taking in both the cysteine and the phenylalanine. Only the CDR3 region is kept as DNA, spanning 51 bases read in frame from base 1. Trimming costs V 3 bases and J 2 bases, and their ends lie 16 bases apart. The germline V gene provides CDR1 MGHRA and CDR2 YSYEKL. The full study reports these points: Only a couple of mild cases were covered by the study, and larger cohorts that include severe cases with pre-infection samples were considered necessary. Clones contracting from day 15 to 85 had balanced CD4/CD8 phenotypes, while a second wave expanding from day 15 to 37 was biased towards CD4+. The detection of some responding clones in pre-infection memory suggests that pre-existing cross-reactive memory T cells joined the SARS-CoV-2 response. SARS-CoV-2 specificity of the second-wave clones peaking on day 37 was not confirmed. Contracting CD4+ clones appeared mostly in the CM and EM memory subsets, whereas CD8+ clones were enriched in EMRA.

Specimen: PBMCs or a T cell subset sorted from them (not recorded which). The clonotype comes from an adult woman who had mild COVID-19 (a few samples of this study predate the infection). The sample titles of this study are shuffled in the database, so cell type and time point are left out; the donor was told from shared clones. The rearrangement combines TRBV4-1 with TRBJ1-4, with a tentative D gene TRBD1 over 6 matching bases. The CDR3 region reads CASSHPGTGITNEKLFF. In nucleotides, the sequence is TGCGCCAGCAGCCACCCCGGCACAGGGATCACTAATGAAAAACTGTTTTTT.